These 9 T cell receptor beta chains originate from one sample sequenced in a study of blood T cell repertoires in COVID-19. Sequencing was performed with immunoSEQ multiplex PCR; in TCRdb, only in-frame clones are kept and a portion is missing. The data hold some 210,000 clones, with 84% observed a single time. Sequencing was carried out using peripheral blood. The receptors derive from a woman between 50 and 59 years old with active or convalescent COVID-19.

The rearrangement uses TRBV5-1 and TRBJ2-3; D not certain. CDR3 length: 15 residues. V lost 0 bases and J 5 bases, leaving 13 bases between the germline ends. Germline CDR1 SGHRS, CDR2 YFSETQ. The CDR3 DNA sequence: TGCGCCAGCAGCTTGGATCCCGGGTTAGGAGATACGCAGTATTTT. Protein sequence: CASSLDPGLGDTQYF.

The rearrangement joins TRBV18 to TRBJ2-7, with TRBD2 identical over 7 bases. V lost 3 bases to trimming and J lost 7 bases; unmatched junction nucleotides: 3. Germline V gene lookup returns CDR1 KGHSH and CDR2 LQKENI. This CDR3 is 12 amino acids long. CDR3 loop: CASSPGGKEQYF. CDR3 in DNA: TGTGCCAGCTCACCGGGAGGGAAGGAGCAGTACTTC.

The rearrangement uses TRBV3-1 (or the pseudogene TRBV3-2) and TRBJ2-4; TRBD2 is a possible D gene (6 bases). This CDR3 region has 14 residues. V was shortened by 2 bases and J by 9 bases, with 14 bases between the two germline ends. Per germline, CDR1 LGHDT and CDR2 YNNKEL (reference sequence). CDR3 loop: CASSQQGGGGIQYF. CDR3 coding DNA: TGTGCCAGCAGCCAACAGGGAGGTGGGGGCATTCAGTACTTC.

This chain uses TRBV3-1 (or the pseudogene TRBV3-2) with TRBJ1-1; D is unresolved. There are 12 residues in the CDR3. The germline V gene encodes CDR1 LGHDT and CDR2 YNNKEL (reference sequence). Trimming stripped 0 bases from V and 8 bases from J, with 7 bases between. DNA of the CDR3: TGTGCCAGCAGCCAAGATTCCAGGGAAGCTTTCTTT. Translating it yields CASSQDSREAFF.

The chain uses TRBV9 and TRBJ1-6, with 7 bases lining up with TRBD1. The germline V gene encodes CDR1 SGDLS and CDR2 YYNGEE. Germline trimming cut 2 bases from V and 6 bases from J; bases unmatched to any gene: 5. CDR3 length equals 15 residues. For the CDR3, the DNA is TGTGCCAGCAGCGTTTCGACAGGGACTAATTCACCCCTCCACTTT. This sequence encodes CASSVSTGTNSPLHF.

This clone was recorded a few times. Here the CDR3 DNA reads TGTGCCAGCAGCTTAATGGACAGAGGAACTGAAGCTTTCTTT. Its translation is CASSLMDRGTEAFF. V gene TRBV7-9 combines with J gene TRBJ1-1, with D tentatively TRBD1 (6 bases). Between the trimmed V and J ends, which lost 2 bases and 5 bases, there was a span of 12 bases. CDR3 length equals 14 residues. Germline CDR1 is SEHNR and CDR2 is FQNEAQ (reference sequence). Drawing the rest from reference TRBV7-9 and TRBJ1-1, the complete variable domain is DTGVSQNPRHKITKRGQNVTFRCDPISEHNRLYWYRQTLGQGPEFLTYFQNEAQLEKSRLLSDRFSAERPKGSFSTLEIQRTEQGDSAMYLCASSLMDRGTEAFFGQGTRLTVV.

This chain links TRBV10-3 with TRBJ1-5; 10 bases are shared with TRBD1. Germline V gene lookup returns CDR1 ENHRY and CDR2 SYGVKD. The length of the CDR3 is 16 residues. Germline trimming cut 3 bases from V and 0 bases from J; bases unmatched to any gene: 2. CDR3 loop: CAISDDRGLSNQPQHF. CDR3 bases: TGTGCCATCAGTGACGACAGGGGGCTTAGCAATCAGCCCCAGCATTTT.

The chain links TRBV19 to TRBJ1-4; the D is unclear. V lost 5 bases and J 6 bases, leaving 10 bases between the germline ends. This CDR3 is 13 amino acids long. CDR1 and CDR2 (germline): LNHDA, SQIVND (reference sequence). The CDR3 sequence is CASSLLPDEKLFF. The CDR3 nucleotides are TGTGCCAGTAGTCTCCTCCCTGATGAAAAACTGTTTTTT. Filled out from reference TRBV19 and TRBJ1-4, the complete variable domain reads DGGITQSPKYLFRKEGQNVTLSCEQNLNHDAMYWYRQDPGQGLRLIYYSQIVNDFQKGDIAEGYSVSREKKESFPLTVTSAQKNPTAFYLCASSLLPDEKLFFGSGTQLSVL.

This chain joins TRBV5-1 and TRBJ2-7; a possible D gene is TRBD2 (6 bases). Germline V gene data show CDR1 as SGHRS and CDR2 as YFSETQ. With 4 bases removed from V and 5 bases from J, the gap between germline ends came to 19 bases. This CDR3 is built from 15 residues. The CDR3 is CASSGTSSLFNEQYF. CDR3 nucleotide sequence: TGCGCCAGCAGCGGCACTAGCTCTCTATTCAACGAGCAGTACTTC.